A selection of T cell receptor beta chains follows, all from one sample in a study of monozygotic twins with cystic fibrosis. Repertoires were generated with immunoSEQ multiplex PCR, while TCRdb's copy carries only in-frame clones and drops some. The sample records 35,000 or so clones, over 70% being singletons. Sequenced: blood. The receptor source for this set is a girl under 10 years old with cystic fibrosis. The CDR3 runs from the conserved cysteine through the conserved F or W. The D gene is left open where the match is weak. Where a row states a size, it is once, few, many or the class of an expanded clone; other rows omit it.

v_call	clone_size	j_call	d_call	cdr3_nt	cdr3_aa
TRBV4-2	-	TRBJ1-5	TRBD1	TGTGCCAGCAGCCAAGTGACAGGGGGCGTCGGACAGCCCCAGCATTTT	CASSQVTGGVGQPQHF
TRBV4-1	few	TRBJ2-7	TRBD2	TGCGCCAGCAGCCTACTAGCGTTGAGATTCGACGAGCAGTACTTC	CASSLLALRFDEQYF
TRBV21-1	few	TRBJ1-5	-	TGTGCCAGGTCTGCCGGGCATTTT	CARSAGHF
TRBV4-1	-	TRBJ2-7	-	TGCGCCAGCAGCCTCGTTGGAGGGGACTACGAGCAGTACTTC	CASSLVGGDYEQYF
TRBV4-3	-	TRBJ2-3	-	TGCGCCAGCAGCCAAGATTCTCGCACAGATACGCAGTATTTT	CASSQDSRTDTQYF
TRBV2	few	TRBJ1-2	-	TGTGCCAGCAGTGGTTCAGGGTTCTATGGCTACACCTTC	CASSGSGFYGYTF
TRBV5-6	-	TRBJ1-3	-	TGTGCCAGCAGCCTTCTCCTCCTACCGACGGGAAACACCATATATTTT	CASSLLLLPTGNTIYF
TRBV5-1	-	TRBJ1-4	-	TGCGCCAGCAGCTTCGGGCCCCCGGGAGGTAATGAAAAACTGTTTTTT	CASSFGPPGGNEKLFF
TRBV14	once	TRBJ2-1	-	TGTGCCAGCAGCCACCGCGCTTCTTTGAGCTCCTACAATGAGCAGTTCTTC	CASSHRASLSSYNEQFF
TRBV6-6	once	TRBJ2-1	TRBD1	TGTGCCAGCAGTCAGCCGGGACAGGGGTCCTACAATGAGCAGTTCTTC	CASSQPGQGSYNEQFF